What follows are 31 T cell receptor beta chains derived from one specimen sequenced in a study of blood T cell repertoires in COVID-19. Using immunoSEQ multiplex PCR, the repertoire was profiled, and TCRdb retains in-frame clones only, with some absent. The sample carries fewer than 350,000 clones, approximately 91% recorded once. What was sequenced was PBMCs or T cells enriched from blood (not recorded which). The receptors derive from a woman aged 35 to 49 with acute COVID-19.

The CDR3 spells CASSIMAGSNEQFF. CDR3 DNA: TGTGCCAGTAGTATAATGGCGGGGTCCAATGAGCAGTTCTTC. The rearrangement uses TRBV19 and TRBJ2-1, with D possibly matching TRBD2 (6 bases). Trimming left V 2 bases short and J 6 bases short, with 11 bases between. Germline assignment: CDR1 LNHDA and CDR2 SQIVND (reference sequence). The length of the CDR3 is 14 residues.

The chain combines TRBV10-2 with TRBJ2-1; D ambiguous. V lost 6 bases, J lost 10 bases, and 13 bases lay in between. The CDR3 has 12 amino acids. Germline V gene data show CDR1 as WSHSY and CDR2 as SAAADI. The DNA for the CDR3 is TGCGCCAGCAGCGTGCCGGGTGGGGAGCAGTTCTTC. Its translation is CASSVPGGEQFF.

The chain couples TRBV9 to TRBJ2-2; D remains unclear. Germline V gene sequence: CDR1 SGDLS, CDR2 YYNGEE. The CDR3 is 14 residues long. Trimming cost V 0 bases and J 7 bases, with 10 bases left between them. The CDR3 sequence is CASSVDLEVGELFF. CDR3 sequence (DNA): TGTGCCAGCAGCGTAGACCTAGAGGTCGGGGAGCTGTTTTTT.

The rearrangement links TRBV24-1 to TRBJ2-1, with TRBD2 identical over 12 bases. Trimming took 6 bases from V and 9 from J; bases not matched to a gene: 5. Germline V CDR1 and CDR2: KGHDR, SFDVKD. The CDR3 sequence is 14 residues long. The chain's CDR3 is CATSLAGGGREQFF. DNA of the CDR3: TGTGCCACCAGTCTAGCGGGAGGGGGGCGTGAGCAGTTCTTC.

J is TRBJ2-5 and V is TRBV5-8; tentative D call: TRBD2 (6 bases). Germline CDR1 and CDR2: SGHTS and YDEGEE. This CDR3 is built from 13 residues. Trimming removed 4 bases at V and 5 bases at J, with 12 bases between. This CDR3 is CASSPRRAETQYF. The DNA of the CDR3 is TGTGCCAGCAGCCCCCGGAGGGCGGAGACCCAGTACTTC.

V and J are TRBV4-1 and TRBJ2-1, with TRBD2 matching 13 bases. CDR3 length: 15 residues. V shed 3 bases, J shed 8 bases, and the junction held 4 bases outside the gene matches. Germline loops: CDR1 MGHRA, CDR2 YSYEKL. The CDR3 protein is CASSQTSGGLYEQFF. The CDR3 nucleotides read TGCGCCAGCAGCCAGACTAGCGGGGGGCTGTATGAGCAGTTCTTC.

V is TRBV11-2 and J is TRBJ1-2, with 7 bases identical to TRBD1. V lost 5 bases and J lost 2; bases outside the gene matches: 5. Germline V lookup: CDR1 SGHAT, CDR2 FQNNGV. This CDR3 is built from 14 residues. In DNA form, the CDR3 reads TGTGCCAGCAGCGCCTTGACAGGGAACTATGGCTACACCTTC. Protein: CASSALTGNYGYTF.

CDR3: CASGLVPAGSRYEQYF. CDR3 sequence (DNA): TGTGCTAGTGGTTTGGTACCGGCAGGGTCTCGGTACGAGCAGTACTTC. The chain recombines TRBV12-5 with TRBJ2-7; a possible D gene is TRBD1 (5 bases). CDR3 length: 16 amino acids. With 0 bases removed from V and 4 bases from J, the gap between germline ends came to 16 bases. CDR1 LGHNT and CDR2 FRNRAP come from the germline V gene.

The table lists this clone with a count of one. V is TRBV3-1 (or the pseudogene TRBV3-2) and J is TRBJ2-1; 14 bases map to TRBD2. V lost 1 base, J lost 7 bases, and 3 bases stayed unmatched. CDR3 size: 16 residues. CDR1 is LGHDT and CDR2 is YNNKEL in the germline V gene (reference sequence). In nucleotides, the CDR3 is TGTGCCAGCAGCCAAGCCGGACTAGCGGGGGGTAATGAGCAGTTCTTC. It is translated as CASSQAGLAGGNEQFF.

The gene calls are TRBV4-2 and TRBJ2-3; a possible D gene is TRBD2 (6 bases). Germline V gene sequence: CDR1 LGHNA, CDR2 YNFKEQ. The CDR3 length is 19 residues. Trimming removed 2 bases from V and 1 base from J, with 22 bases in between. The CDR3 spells CASSQRYGEGEVGTDTQYF. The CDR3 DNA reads TGTGCCAGCAGCCAACGCTACGGTGAAGGGGAGGTCGGCACAGATACGCAGTATTTT.

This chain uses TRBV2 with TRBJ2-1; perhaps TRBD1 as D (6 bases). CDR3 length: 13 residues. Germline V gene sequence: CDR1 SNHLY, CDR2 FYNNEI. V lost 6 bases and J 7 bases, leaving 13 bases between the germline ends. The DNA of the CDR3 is TGTGCCAGCAGGGTAGACCAGGGGAATGAGCAGTTCTTC. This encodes CASRVDQGNEQFF. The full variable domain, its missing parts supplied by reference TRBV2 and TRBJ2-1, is EPEVTQTPSHQVTQMGQEVILRCVPISNHLYFYWYRQILGQKVEFLVSFYNNEISEKSEIFDDQFSVERPDGSNFTLKIRSTKLEDSAMYFCASRVDQGNEQFFGPGTRLTVL.

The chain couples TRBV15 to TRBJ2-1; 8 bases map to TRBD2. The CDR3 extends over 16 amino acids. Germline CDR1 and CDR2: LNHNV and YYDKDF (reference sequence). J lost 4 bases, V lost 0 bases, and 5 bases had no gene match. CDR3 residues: CATSRDRTSQYNEQFF. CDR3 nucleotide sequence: TGTGCCACCAGCAGAGATAGGACTAGCCAATACAATGAGCAGTTCTTC.

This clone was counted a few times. The CDR3: CASSPGIGRDTQYF. CDR3 DNA sequence: TGTGCCAGCAGTCCGGGGATTGGTAGAGATACGCAGTATTTT. The rearrangement joins TRBV27 to TRBJ2-3; TRBD2 is a possible D gene (5 bases). The ends were cut back, 5 bases at V and 5 bases at J, with 14 bases in the middle. The CDR3 is 14 amino acids. Germline V gives CDR1 MNHEY, CDR2 SMNVEV (reference sequence).

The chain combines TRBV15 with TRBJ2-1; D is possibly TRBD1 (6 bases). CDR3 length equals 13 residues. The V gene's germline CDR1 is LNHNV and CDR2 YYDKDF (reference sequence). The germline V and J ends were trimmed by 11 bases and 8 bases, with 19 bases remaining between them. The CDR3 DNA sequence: TGTGCCGCAGGAATACAGGGAAAGGATGAGCAGTTCTTC. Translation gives CAAGIQGKDEQFF.

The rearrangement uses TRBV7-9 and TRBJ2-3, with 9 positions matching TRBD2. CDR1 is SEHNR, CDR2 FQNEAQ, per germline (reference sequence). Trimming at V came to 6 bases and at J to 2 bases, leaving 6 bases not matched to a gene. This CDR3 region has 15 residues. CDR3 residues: CASRRTSAATDTQYF. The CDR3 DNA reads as TGTGCCAGCAGGCGGACTAGCGCGGCCACAGATACGCAGTATTTT.

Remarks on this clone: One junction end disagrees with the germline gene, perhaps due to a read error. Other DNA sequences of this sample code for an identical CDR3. Here the CDR3 DNA reads TGTGCCAGTAGTTTAGGGAGGGGGGGCGGCGATGGCTACACCTTC. It codes for CASSLGRGGGDGYTF. J is TRBJ1-2 and V is TRBV27, with D possibly being TRBD1 (6 bases). The CDR3 totals 15 residues. Germline V gene data show CDR1 as MNHEY and CDR2 as SMNVEV (reference sequence).

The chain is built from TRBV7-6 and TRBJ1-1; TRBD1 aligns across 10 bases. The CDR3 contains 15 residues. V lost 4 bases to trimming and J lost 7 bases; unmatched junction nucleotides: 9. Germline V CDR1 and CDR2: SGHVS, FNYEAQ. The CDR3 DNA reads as TGTGCCAGCAGCTCAGAGACAGGGGGCTCGGGTGAAGCTTTCTTT. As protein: CASSSETGGSGEAFF.

Here the CDR3 reads CASSKFSGTGGTSDTDTQYF. The CDR3 bases are TGTGCCAGCAGCAAATTTTCCGGGACAGGGGGGACTAGCGACACAGATACGCAGTATTTT. The V and J genes are TRBV21-1 and TRBJ2-3; TRBD1 is the table's D call and was not checked against the DNA. TRBV21-1 is assigned pseudogene status. The CDR3 is 20 amino acids.

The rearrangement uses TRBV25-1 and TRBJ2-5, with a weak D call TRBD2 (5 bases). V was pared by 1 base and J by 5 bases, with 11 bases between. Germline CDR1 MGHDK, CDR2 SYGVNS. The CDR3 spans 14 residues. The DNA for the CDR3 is TGTGCCAGCAGTGAATGGGTCGGGAAGGAGACCCAGTACTTC. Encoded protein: CASSEWVGKETQYF.

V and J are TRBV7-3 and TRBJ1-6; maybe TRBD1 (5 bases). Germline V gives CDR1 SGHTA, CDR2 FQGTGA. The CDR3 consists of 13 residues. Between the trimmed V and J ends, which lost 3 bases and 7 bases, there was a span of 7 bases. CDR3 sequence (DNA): TGTGCCAGCAGCTTGGGGGGGAATTCACCCCTCCACTTT. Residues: CASSLGGNSPLHF. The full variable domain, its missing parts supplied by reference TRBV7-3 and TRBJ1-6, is GAGVSQTPSNKVTEKGKYVELRCDPISGHTALYWYRQSLGQGPEFLIYFQGTGAADDSGLPNDRFFAVRPEGSVSTLKIQRTERGDSAVYLCASSLGGNSPLHFGNGTRLTVT.

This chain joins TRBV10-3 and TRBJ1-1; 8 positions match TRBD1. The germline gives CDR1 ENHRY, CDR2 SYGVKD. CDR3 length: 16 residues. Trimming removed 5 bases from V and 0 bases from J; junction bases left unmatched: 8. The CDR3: CAISQGASVVNTEAFF. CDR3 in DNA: TGTGCCATCAGTCAGGGGGCGTCGGTTGTGAACACTGAAGCTTTCTTT.

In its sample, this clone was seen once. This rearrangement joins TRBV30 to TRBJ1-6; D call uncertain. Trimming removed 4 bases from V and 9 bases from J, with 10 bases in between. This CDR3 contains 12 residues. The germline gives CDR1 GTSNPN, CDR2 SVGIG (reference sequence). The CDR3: CAWTANTSPLHF. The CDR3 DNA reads TGTGCCTGGACAGCGAATACTTCACCCCTCCACTTT. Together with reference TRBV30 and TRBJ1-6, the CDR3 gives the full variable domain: SQTIHQWPATLVQPVGSPLSLECTVEGTSNPNLYWYRQAAGRGLQLLFYSVGIGQISSEVPQNLSASRPQDRQFILSSKKLLLSDSGFYLCAWTANTSPLHFGNGTRLTVT.

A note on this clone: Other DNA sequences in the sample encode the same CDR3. CDR3 protein: CASSLEGDSTDTQYF. The CDR3 DNA reads TGCGCCAGCAGCTTGGAGGGGGACAGCACAGATACGCAGTATTTT. The rearrangement uses TRBV5-1 and TRBJ2-3; TRBD1 is a possible D gene (6 bases). This CDR3 has 15 residues. Germline loops: CDR1 SGHRS, CDR2 YFSETQ. The ends were cut back, 0 bases at V and 0 bases at J, with 8 bases in the middle.

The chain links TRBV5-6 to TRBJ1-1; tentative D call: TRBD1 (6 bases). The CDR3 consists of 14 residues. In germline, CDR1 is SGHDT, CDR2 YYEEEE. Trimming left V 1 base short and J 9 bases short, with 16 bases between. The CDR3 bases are TGTGCCAGCAGCTTGTCCCCCGGGTGGGACAAAGCTTTCTTT. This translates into CASSLSPGWDKAFF.

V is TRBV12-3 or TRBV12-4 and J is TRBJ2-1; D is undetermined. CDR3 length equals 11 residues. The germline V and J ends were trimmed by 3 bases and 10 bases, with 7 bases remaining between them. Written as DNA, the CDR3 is TGTGCCAGCAGTTTCTACTCGGAGCAGTTCTTC. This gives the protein CASSFYSEQFF.

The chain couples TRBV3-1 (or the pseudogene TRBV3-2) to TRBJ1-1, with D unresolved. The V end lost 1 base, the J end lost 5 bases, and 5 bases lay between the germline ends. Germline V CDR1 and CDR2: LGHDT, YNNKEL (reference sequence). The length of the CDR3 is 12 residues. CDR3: CASSQVDTEAFF. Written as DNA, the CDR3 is TGTGCCAGCAGCCAAGTAGATACTGAAGCTTTCTTT.

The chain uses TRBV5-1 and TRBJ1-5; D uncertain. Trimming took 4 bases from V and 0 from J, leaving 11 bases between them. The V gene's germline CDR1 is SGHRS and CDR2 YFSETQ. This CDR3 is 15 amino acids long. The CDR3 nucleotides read TGCGCCAGCAGCCCCTACCCTCTTAGCAATCAGCCCCAGCATTTT. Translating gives CASSPYPLSNQPQHF.

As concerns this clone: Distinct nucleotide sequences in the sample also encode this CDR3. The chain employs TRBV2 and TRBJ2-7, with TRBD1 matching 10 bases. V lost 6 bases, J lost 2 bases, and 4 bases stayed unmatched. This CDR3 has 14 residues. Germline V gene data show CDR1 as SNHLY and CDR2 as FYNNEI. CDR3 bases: TGTGCCAGCAGCCCCGGGACAGGGGCCTACGAGCAGTACTTC. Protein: CASSPGTGAYEQYF.

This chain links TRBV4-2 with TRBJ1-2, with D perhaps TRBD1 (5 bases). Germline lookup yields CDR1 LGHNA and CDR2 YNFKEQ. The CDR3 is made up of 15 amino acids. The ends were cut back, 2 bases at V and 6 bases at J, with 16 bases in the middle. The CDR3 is CASSQLDSPSDGYTF. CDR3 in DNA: TGTGCCAGCAGCCAACTCGACAGTCCCAGTGATGGCTACACCTTC.

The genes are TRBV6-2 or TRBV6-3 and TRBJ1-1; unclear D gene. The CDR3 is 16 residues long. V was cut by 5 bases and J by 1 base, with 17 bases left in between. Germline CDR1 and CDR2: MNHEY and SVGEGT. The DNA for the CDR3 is TGTGCCAGCAGTCCGAGGGAGGCCAGTGGGAACACTGAAGCTTTCTTT. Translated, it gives CASSPREASGNTEAFF.

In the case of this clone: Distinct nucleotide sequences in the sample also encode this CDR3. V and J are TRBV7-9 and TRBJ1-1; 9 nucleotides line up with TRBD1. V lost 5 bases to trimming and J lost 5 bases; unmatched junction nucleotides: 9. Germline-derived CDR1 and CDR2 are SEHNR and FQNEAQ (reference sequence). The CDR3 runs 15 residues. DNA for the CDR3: TGTGCCAGCAGCCCGAGGGGACAGGGAAGTACTGAAGCTTTCTTT. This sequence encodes CASSPRGQGSTEAFF.